This TCR beta chain emerged from a study of radiation and T cells in renal cell carcinoma. This sample's time point: blood 2 weeks post-SBRT. As to treatment: 15 Gy SBRT to primary tumor, nephrectomy 4 weeks later. TCRdb keeps only in-frame clones here, not all; method: immunoSEQ multiplex PCR. The data hold roughly 80,000 clones, with about 86% observed a single time. Deletions cut 8 bases from V and 5 bases from J, with 19 bases between. Looked up from germline, CDR1 is LNHDA and CDR2 is SQIVND (reference sequence). The CDR3 totals 14 residues. This rearrangement joins TRBV19 to TRBJ2-7; tentative D call: TRBD1 (5 bases). This receptor was obtained from a woman aged 50 to 65 with renal cell carcinoma. The source was blood, collected from a patient whose treatment included radiotherapy and nephrectomy. The CDR3 nucleotides read TGTGCCAGTGCCGACAGCTCGGTTCGGGACGAGCAGTACTTC. It codes for CASADSSVRDEQYF.